This T cell receptor (beta chain) is drawn from a study of OX40 agonist ivuxolimab in advanced cancers. Study results and limitations: CD4+ T cells averaged fewer expanded clones than CD8+ T cells.

Concerning this clone: The antigen remains unidentified.

Profiling relied on immunoSEQ multiplex PCR, and the TCRdb table lists in-frame clones only, not all of them. Here the sample spans 100,000 or so clones, 90% to 96% being singletons. Here the sequenced sample was CD4+ or CD8+ T cells sorted from blood, taken in a trial of the OX40 agonist ivuxolimab. This receptor was obtained from an adult with an advanced solid tumor such as melanoma, head and neck, liver or kidney cancer.

The CDR3 bases are TGCGCCAGCAGCCAAGTCCCCCCGGGGGGGGGAGAGACCCAGTACTTC. Its translation: CASSQVPPGGGETQYF. V gene TRBV4-1 combines with J gene TRBJ2-5, with 8 nucleotides matching TRBD2. CDR1 MGHRA and CDR2 YSYEKL come from the germline V gene. The CDR3 is 16 residues long. With 1 base clipped from V and 4 bases from J, the junction kept 8 bases outside the gene matches.